Here is one T cell receptor beta chain with its context. What it recognizes is unknown. The immunoSEQ assay was v3. Profiling relied on immunoSEQ multiplex PCR, and the TCRdb table lists in-frame clones only, not all of them. This table has roughly 50,000 clones, 71% appearing once. Losses at the gene ends were 7 bases for V and 3 bases for J; bases not matched to a gene: 8. Per the germline V gene, CDR1 is MNHEY and CDR2 is SVGAGI. The CDR3 consists of 14 residues. Time point: pre-treatment sample, taken before nivolumab and TIL therapy. Tumor tissue came from excised metastases, mostly pleural nodules or supraclavicular lymph nodes. The entry originates in a study of TIL therapy for anti-PD-1-resistant metastatic lung cancer. Study-wide points: TIL cultures after expansion showed higher clonality and lower diversity than baseline tumor (median roughly 6.3% vs 31%).

This clonotype originated in a person aged 25-85 years with non-small cell lung cancer. The chain uses TRBV6-5 and TRBJ2-7; 8 nucleotides agree with TRBD2. The source material was tumor tissue, sampled at baseline. CDR3 DNA: TGTGCCAGCACTCCAATAGCGGGATTCTACGAGCAGTACTTC. It translates to CASTPIAGFYEQYF.